This TCR beta chain was obtained from a study of CD8 T cells in Susac syndrome. Sequencing targeted TCR beta in blood CD8+ and CD4+ T cells. TEMRA cells were FACS-enriched and CD8+ and CD4+ T cells negatively isolated. The RNA input was 0.5 to 1 ug, and it was reverse transcribed with random hexamers. Amplification of the TCR beta CDR3 was carried out by immunoSEQ multiplex PCR, which spanned a total of 54 Vbeta and 13 Jbeta segments. TCRdb re-called the immunoSEQ multiplex PCR reads with MiXCR, one entry per CDR3 protein. This sample carries 300,000 to 350,000 distinct CDR3 sequences, 90% to 95% of them seen once, and the ten largest clones take about 0.07%. Germline-derived CDR1 and CDR2 are SGHTS and YDEGEE. CDR3 length: 15 amino acids. With V trimmed by 2 bases and J by 1 base, 5 bases remained unmatched.

The receptor was derived from a human donor with multiple sclerosis. The chain links TRBV5-8 to TRBJ2-5; 7 bases are a match to TRBD1. The sequenced sample consisted of CD4+ T cells from PBMCs. Here the CDR3 reads CASSFTTGSQETQYF. CDR3 nucleotides: TGTGCCAGCAGCTTCACGACAGGGTCCCAAGAGACCCAGTACTTC.